This T cell receptor (beta chain) is drawn from a study of T cell clonality in common variable immunodeficiency. Notes on the study in general: Fewer TCRbeta clones were shared among CVID subjects than controls. Reportedly, TCR beta sequences from common variable immunodeficiency showed fewer deletions and N-nucleotide insertions.

Data came from immunoSEQ multiplex PCR; TCRdb stores just in-frame clones and leaves some out. Altogether some 38,000 clones were found in the sample, and no singletons occur. Germline loops: CDR1 DFQATT, CDR2 SNEGSKA (reference sequence). The CDR3 is made up of 13 amino acids. J was trimmed by 4 bases and V by 7 bases; bases with no gene match: 6. This clone was counted ten times or more. Its antigen is unidentified. The read ends 3 residues before the CDR3 terminus; that terminus is restored from the germline J gene. The chain recombines TRBV20-1 with TRBJ2-5, with 10 bases that match TRBD1. Sequencing was done on a sample of peripheral blood mononuclear cells. The source is a person aged 18 to 70 in good health. CDR3 sequence: CSVRDRGGETQYF. The part of the CDR3 DNA that was read is TGCAGTGTCAGGGACAGGGGAGGAGAGACC.